The clone carrying this TCR beta chain was seen just once. Germline and junction disagree at one end, which may indicate a read error. Germline lookup yields CDR1 WNHNN and CDR2 SYGVQD (reference sequence). The CDR3 sequence is 14 residues long. It was with a sample-barcoded 5' primer and a J-beta primer mix that a second PCR of roughly 7 to 11 cycles was run. TCRdb fed the 5' RACE reads into MiXCR, producing one record per CDR3 protein. The sample shows roughly 1,700,000 distinct CDR3 sequences, roughly 27% of them seen only once. The data derive from a study of blood T cells in healthy people across ages.

The chain is built from TRBV10-1 and TRBJ1-5; no definite D call. The clonotype comes from a woman aged 25 to 39 in good health. The sample was blood. The CDR3: CAGSESRGNQPQHF. Here the CDR3 DNA reads TGTGCCGGCAGTGAGTCGAGAGGGAATCAGCCCCAGCATTTT.